This TCR beta chain derives from a study of blood T cell repertoires in COVID-19. Study summary: The United States, Italy and Spain supplied acute and convalescent COVID-19 samples. From T cells, B-cell-depleted T cells, or PBMCs came the material, which was cDNA or gDNA.

In the original analysis: Estimated nucleated cell counts came from reference gene primer amplification. Data came from immunoSEQ multiplex PCR; TCRdb stores just in-frame clones and leaves some out. V, J and clone size are taken as reported in that table, and D and trimming were inferred from the DNA itself. The sample has more than 80,000 clones, approximately 88% seen once. Between the trimmed V and J ends, which lost 4 bases and 0 bases, there was a span of 8 bases. Germline CDR1 and CDR2: MNHEY and SVGAGI. This CDR3 is 14 amino acids long. The sequencing sample was made of peripheral blood. The chain is built from TRBV6-5 and TRBJ2-3, with unresolved D. The TCR originated in a man aged 80 or over with acute or convalescent COVID-19. The CDR3 DNA reads TGTGCCAGCAGTTTTTTAACTAGCACAGATACGCAGTATTTT. Translating it yields CASSFLTSTDTQYF.